These 12 T cell receptor beta chains were sequenced from one sample in a study of shared clonotypes between healthy human individuals. Produced via immunoSEQ multiplex PCR; TCRdb's table is partial and in-frame only. This sample has over 1.5 million clones, with 95% to 99% found just once. What was sequenced was naive CD4+ T cells sorted from blood. The subset was: CD45RA+ positively selected. These receptors were obtained from a man aged 25-45 years in good health.

This chain uses TRBV10-1 with TRBJ1-1, with a weak D call TRBD1 (6 bases). The CDR3 extends over 12 amino acids. The germline gives CDR1 WNHNN, CDR2 SYGVQD (reference sequence). Deletions cut 0 bases from V and 10 bases from J, with 9 bases between. CDR3 DNA sequence: TGCGCCAGCAGTGAGTCTGGAGGGGGAGCTTTCTTT. This translates into CASSESGGGAFF.

J is TRBJ2-1 and V is TRBV7-8, with 10 bases aligning to TRBD1. This CDR3 has 13 residues. Looked up from germline, CDR1 is SGHVS and CDR2 is FQNEAQ. After removal of 4 bases from V and 10 bases from J, the junction contained 4 bases not matched to a gene. CDR3 sequence: CASSSAGQGEQFF. The CDR3, as DNA: TGTGCCAGCAGCTCTGCGGGACAGGGGGAGCAGTTCTTC.

Note on this clone: The same CDR3 is also encoded by other DNA sequences in this sample. The V gene is TRBV5-1, the J gene TRBJ2-5; TRBD2 might be the D (6 bases). The germline gives CDR1 SGHRS, CDR2 YFSETQ. The CDR3 is 15 amino acids. V lost 0 bases, J lost 2 bases, and 11 bases lay in between. The CDR3 sequence: CASSLGSGGQETQYF. The CDR3, as DNA: TGCGCCAGCAGCTTGGGGTCAGGAGGGCAAGAGACCCAGTACTTC.

The chain has TRBV7-2 and TRBJ2-7, with D possibly matching TRBD1 (6 bases). The CDR3 is 14 amino acids. Germline V lookup: CDR1 SGHTA, CDR2 FQGNSA. Trimming cost V 0 bases and J 7 bases, with 13 bases left between them. The CDR3 is CASSLASGTPEQYF. CDR3 coding DNA: TGTGCCAGCAGCTTAGCGTCCGGGACACCAGAGCAGTACTTC.

The CDR3 DNA reads as TGTGCCAGCAGTCAATTGCGCGCAGGGGCCTTTGAAGCTTTCTTT. Its translation: CASSQLRAGAFEAFF. V and J are TRBV28 and TRBJ1-1; D possibly corresponds to TRBD1 (6 bases). Trimming removed 5 bases from V and 7 bases from J, with 20 bases in between. This CDR3 has 15 amino acids. From germline, CDR1 is MDHEN and CDR2 SYDVKM.

The V call is TRBV7-9, the J call TRBJ1-3, with D unresolved. V gave up 7 bases and J gave up 1 base, with 20 bases separating them. Germline V lookup: CDR1 SEHNR, CDR2 FQNEAQ (reference sequence). The CDR3 contains 17 residues. The CDR3 is CASTVMGGLISGNTIYF. Written as DNA, the CDR3 is TGTGCCAGCACCGTAATGGGCGGACTGATATCTGGAAACACCATATATTTT.

The V and J genes are TRBV7-8 and TRBJ1-3; D gene uncertain. The length of the CDR3 is 15 residues. In germline, CDR1 is SGHVS, CDR2 FQNEAQ. The V and J ends lost 7 bases and 5 bases respectively, with 18 bases between them. The CDR3, as DNA: TGTGCCAGCATCCGTTCTCCACATCTGAGAAACACCATATATTTT. Protein sequence: CASIRSPHLRNTIYF.

This clone was detected only once. The chain is built from TRBV15 and TRBJ2-5, with 7 bases lining up with TRBD1. The V gene's germline CDR1 is LNHNV and CDR2 YYDKDF (reference sequence). The junction had 7 bases not matched to a gene; V was cut back by 9 bases and J by 3 bases. The CDR3 runs to 13 residues. CDR3 bases: TGTGCCACGGCCCGACAGGGTAAAGAGACCCAGTACTTC. It specifies CATARQGKETQYF.

In DNA form, the CDR3 reads TGCAGCGTGGAGAGGACTAGCGGGAGGACTAGCACAGATACGCAGTATTTT. This gives the protein CSVERTSGRTSTDTQYF. The gene calls are TRBV29-1 and TRBJ2-3; 14 bases match TRBD2. CDR3 size: 17 residues. CDR1 is SQVTM and CDR2 is ANQGSEA in the germline V gene. With 6 bases clipped from V and 0 bases from J, the junction kept 8 bases outside the gene matches.

The V call is TRBV29-1, the J call TRBJ2-2, with D maybe TRBD1 (6 bases). Trimming removed 4 bases from V and 1 base from J, with 7 bases in between. Looked up from germline, CDR1 is SQVTM and CDR2 is ANQGSEA. The CDR3 covers 13 residues. The CDR3 region is CSVAQGNTGELFF. The CDR3 nucleotides read TGCAGCGTTGCACAGGGGAACACCGGGGAGCTGTTTTTT.

The chain has TRBV18 and TRBJ2-2; no definite D call. The CDR3 extends over 14 amino acids. V lost 2 bases and J lost 4, with 8 bases in between. CDR1 is KGHSH and CDR2 is LQKENI in the germline V gene. CDR3 sequence: CASSPEVVTGELFF. DNA of the CDR3: TGTGCCAGCTCACCAGAAGTGGTCACCGGGGAGCTGTTTTTT.

The chain is built from TRBV27 and TRBJ2-1; tentative D call: TRBD2 (6 bases). CDR1 MNHEY and CDR2 SMNVEV come from the germline V gene (reference sequence). V was shortened by 3 bases and J by 3 bases, with 15 bases between the two germline ends. There are 16 residues in the CDR3. CDR3 sequence reads: CASSLQRERGYNEQFF. The CDR3 nucleotides are TGTGCCAGCAGTTTGCAACGGGAGAGGGGCTACAATGAGCAGTTCTTC.